This paragraph reports one T cell receptor (beta chain). This clonotype was detected only a few times. The clone's antigen remains unknown. Base quality data are lacking; no much larger clone is found one base away. These data belong to a study of T cells in Graves' hyperthyroidism and ophthalmopathy (dated by TCRdb to the late 2010s). General notes on the study: Peripheral blood samples were taken at the time of initial diagnosis, prior to any treatment. To identify distinguishing TCR V-J signatures, a discovery cohort of 100 or so patients was used, comprising under 45 with Graves' ophthalmopathy and around 57 with stable Graves' hyperthyroidism. Whether ophthalmopathy could be predicted prospectively was tested in an independent validation cohort made up of fewer than 20 hyperthyroidism patients plus 17 patients who later progressed to ophthalmopathy. The roughly 91 discovery patients were randomly divided into training and test sets at a 7:3 ratio. The study also compared thyroid tissue and blood T-cell repertoires from several Graves' hyperthyroidism patients. Following sampling, methimazole starting at 30 mg daily was given to hyperthyroidism patients, and high-dose intravenous methylprednisolone was given to ophthalmopathy patients. The paper reports TCR Vbeta CDR3 sequencing of 130 to 150 peripheral blood samples: 40 or so ophthalmopathy, fewer than 80 hyperthyroidism and about 17 progressor patients. The research as a whole found: Sample size was not statistically predetermined, and blinding of investigators to group allocation was not performed. In cross-validation, a model built on a 13 V-J signature told ophthalmopathy apart from stable hyperthyroidism with under 90% sensitivity and roughly 81% specificity, and in testing the same model reached 80%/75%. Most expanded thyroid clonotypes (frequency above 0.001) were also found in blood, which suggests that blood repertoires may mirror thyroid immune responses. During validation, the model predicted progression to ophthalmopathy a median of around 6 months ahead of onset, with more than 55% sensitivity and about 72% specificity.

Ophthalmopathy patients had moderately to severely active disease, Clinical Activity Score of at least 3, NOSPECS grade of at least 4, and duration under 3 months. Exclusion was applied to patients with uncontrolled infections, other autoimmune diseases, pregnancy or lactation. Diagnoses were based on clinical symptoms, serum thyroxine and TRAb, thyroid ultrasound and orbital computed tomography. Ficoll-Paque density gradient centrifugation was used to isolate PBMCs from approximately 11 ml of fresh peripheral blood. Total RNA was extracted with Trizol reagent, and quality was checked on an Agilent 2100 Bioanalyzer. TCR beta CDR3 regions were amplified from RNA transcripts. The TCR CDR3 was subjected to a first round of RT-PCR using the HTBI primer set and the Qiagen OneStep RT-PCR kit. Libraries were constructed in a second round of multiplex PCR, after which size selection and purification were carried out. Paired-end sequencing of the libraries was performed with 100 bp reads on an Illumina HiSeq2000. For the original study's pipeline: SOAPnuke was used to process the raw data, removing reads that contained adapters or uncalled bases, had a mean Phred below 15, or lacked an exact match to the constant primer or identifier. High-quality paired reads were merged using COPE v1.2.5, and each unique nucleotide sequence was defined as a clonotype. MiTCR v1.1 was used to align the clonotypes against IMGT TRBV, TRBD and TRBJ reference segments. Only V-J combinations with frequency above 0.0001, covering 99% to 99.2% of repertoires, were analysed. The TCS score was defined as the ratio of F50 (clonal expansion) to E x V (chaos), calculated using BLOSUM62-based TCRdist between CDR3 peptides within each V-J. Welch's t-statistics and random forest reduced 500 to 550 V-J features to fewer than 15, which were used in a naive Bayes classifier (R e1071). Using fastp at Q25 and MiXCR, TCRdb reprocessed the public reads and kept productive beta chains. Each entry is one CDR3 protein sequence, shown with its most common DNA and genes. The V and J calls shown here were made by TCRdb, not taken from the authors' results. This sample holds 500,000 to 800,000 distinct CDR3 sequences; about 14% were observed only once. Of the sample, 12% falls within the top ten clones.

CDR1 and CDR2, looked up from the germline V gene (reference sequence), are LNHDA and SQIVND. V has 5 bases trimmed and J has 0 bases trimmed; junction bases matching no gene number 7. Taken from cysteine to phenylalanine, the CDR3 has 16 residues. The sequence is cut down to CDR3 DNA, 48 bases in frame from base 1. Here the chain combines TRBV19 and TRBJ2-7; 10 of the junction bases match TRBD1. The sequencing input was blood. The TCR sequence derives from a woman aged 45-65 years with Graves' ophthalmopathy. The CDR3 is CASSARDRGRSYEQYF. The DNA sequence is given as TGTGCCAGTAGTGCCCGGGACAGGGGACGCTCCTACGAGCAGTACTTC.